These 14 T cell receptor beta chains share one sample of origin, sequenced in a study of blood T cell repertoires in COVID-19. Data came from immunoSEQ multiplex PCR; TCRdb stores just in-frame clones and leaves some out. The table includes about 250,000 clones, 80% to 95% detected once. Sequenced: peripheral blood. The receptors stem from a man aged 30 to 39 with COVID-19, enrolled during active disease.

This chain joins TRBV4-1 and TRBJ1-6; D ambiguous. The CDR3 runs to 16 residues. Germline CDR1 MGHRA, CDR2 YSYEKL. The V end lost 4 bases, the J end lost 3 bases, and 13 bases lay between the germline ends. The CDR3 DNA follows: TGCGCCAGCAGCCCCCCCGGACTGAACTATAATTCACCCCTCCACTTT. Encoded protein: CASSPPGLNYNSPLHF.

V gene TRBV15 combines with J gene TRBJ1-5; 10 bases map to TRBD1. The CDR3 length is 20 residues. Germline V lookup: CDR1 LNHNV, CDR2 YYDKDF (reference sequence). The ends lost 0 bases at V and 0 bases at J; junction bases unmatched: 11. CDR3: CATSRDYARDRGHSNQPQHF. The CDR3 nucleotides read TGTGCCACCAGCAGAGATTACGCCCGGGACAGGGGTCATAGCAATCAGCCCCAGCATTTT.

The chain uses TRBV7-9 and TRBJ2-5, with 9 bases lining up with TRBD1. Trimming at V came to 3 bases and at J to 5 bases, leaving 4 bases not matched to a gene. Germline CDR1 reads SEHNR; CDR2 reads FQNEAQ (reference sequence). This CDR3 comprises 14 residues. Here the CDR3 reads CASSFSTGGETQYF. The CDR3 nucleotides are TGTGCCAGCAGCTTCTCGACAGGGGGGGAGACCCAGTACTTC.

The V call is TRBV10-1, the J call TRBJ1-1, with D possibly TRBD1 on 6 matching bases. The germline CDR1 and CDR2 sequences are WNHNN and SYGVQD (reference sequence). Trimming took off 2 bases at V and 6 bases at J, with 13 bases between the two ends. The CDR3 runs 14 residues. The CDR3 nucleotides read TGCGCCAGCAGTGAGCGGGGGGCGAGCTCTGAAGCTTTCTTT. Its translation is CASSERGASSEAFF.

CDR3 in amino acids: CASSLVAIPNTGELFF. In nucleotides, the CDR3 is TGTGCCAGCAGTTTAGTTGCGATCCCGAACACCGGGGAGCTGTTTTTT. The chain has TRBV27 and TRBJ2-2; D gene unclear. The germline gives CDR1 MNHEY, CDR2 SMNVEV (reference sequence). This CDR3 has 16 amino acids. V was cut by 2 bases and J by 0 bases, with 10 bases left in between.

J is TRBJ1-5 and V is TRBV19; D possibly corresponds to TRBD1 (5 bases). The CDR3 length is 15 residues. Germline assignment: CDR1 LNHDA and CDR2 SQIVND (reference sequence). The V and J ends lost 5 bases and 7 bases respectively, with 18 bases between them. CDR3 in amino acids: CASSRRGNSGQPQHF. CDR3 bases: TGTGCCAGTAGTCGGCGGGGCAACTCGGGCCAGCCCCAGCATTTT.

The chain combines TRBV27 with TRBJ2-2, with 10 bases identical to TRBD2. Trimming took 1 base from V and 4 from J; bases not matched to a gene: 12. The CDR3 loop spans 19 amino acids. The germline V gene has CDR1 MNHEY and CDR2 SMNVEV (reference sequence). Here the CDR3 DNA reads TGTGCCAGCAGTTTATACGCTAGCGGGGGTTTCGCGGGCACCGGGGAGCTGTTTTTT. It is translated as CASSLYASGGFAGTGELFF.

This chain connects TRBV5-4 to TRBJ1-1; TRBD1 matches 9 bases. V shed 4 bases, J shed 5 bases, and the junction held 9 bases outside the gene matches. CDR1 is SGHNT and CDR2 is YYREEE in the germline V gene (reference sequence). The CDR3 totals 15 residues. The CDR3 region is CASSTEQGAQTEAFF. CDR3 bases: TGTGCCAGCAGCACGGAACAGGGGGCGCAGACTGAAGCTTTCTTT.

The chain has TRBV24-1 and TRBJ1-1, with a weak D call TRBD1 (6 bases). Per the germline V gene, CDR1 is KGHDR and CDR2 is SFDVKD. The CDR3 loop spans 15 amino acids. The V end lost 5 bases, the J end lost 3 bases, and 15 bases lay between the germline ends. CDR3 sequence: CATSVGGGGYTEAFF. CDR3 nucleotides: TGTGCCACCAGTGTAGGGGGAGGGGGGTACACTGAAGCTTTCTTT.

As DNA, the CDR3 is TGTGCCAGAAGCTGGCCCCTGGGGACAGCTAACACCGGGGAGCTGTTTTTT. Translation: CARSWPLGTANTGELFF. The chain uses TRBV5-3 and TRBJ2-2, with 7 bases aligning to TRBD1. Being an ORF, TRBV5-3 has a function that is uncertain. Germline trimming cut 3 bases from V and 2 bases from J; bases unmatched to any gene: 10. The CDR3 spans 17 residues.

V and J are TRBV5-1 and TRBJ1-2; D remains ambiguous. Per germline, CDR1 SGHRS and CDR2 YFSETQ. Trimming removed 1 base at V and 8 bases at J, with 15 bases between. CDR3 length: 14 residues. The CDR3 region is CASSLTPQNAGYTF. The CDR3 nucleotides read TGCGCCAGCAGCTTGACGCCGCAGAATGCCGGCTACACCTTC.

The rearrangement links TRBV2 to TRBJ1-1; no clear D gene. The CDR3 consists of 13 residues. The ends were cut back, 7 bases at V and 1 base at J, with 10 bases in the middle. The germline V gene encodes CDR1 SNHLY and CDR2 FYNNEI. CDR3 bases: TGTGCCAGCACCTCGGGAGAGAACACTGAAGCTTTCTTT. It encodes CASTSGENTEAFF.

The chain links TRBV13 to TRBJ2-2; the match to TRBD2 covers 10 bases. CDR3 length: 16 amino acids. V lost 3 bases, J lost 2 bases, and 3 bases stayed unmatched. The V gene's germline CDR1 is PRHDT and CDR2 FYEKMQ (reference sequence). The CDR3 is CASSFLAGGNTGELFF. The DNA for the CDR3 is TGTGCCAGCAGCTTTTTAGCGGGGGGCAACACCGGGGAGCTGTTTTTT. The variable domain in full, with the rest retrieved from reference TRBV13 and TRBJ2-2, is AAGVIQSPRHLIKEKRETATLKCYPIPRHDTVYWYQQGPGQDPQFLISFYEKMQSDKGSIPDRFSAQQFSDYHSELNMSSLELGDSALYFCASSFLAGGNTGELFFGEGSRLTVL.

DNA for the CDR3: TGCGCCAGCAGCCCGTCCACAGGGGACACTGAAGCTTTCTTT. This codes for CASSPSTGDTEAFF. The chain combines TRBV5-1 with TRBJ1-1; TRBD1 matches 7 bases. CDR3 size: 14 residues. V gave up 4 bases and J gave up 3 bases; unmatched junction bases: 6. The germline V gene has CDR1 SGHRS and CDR2 YFSETQ.